A selection of T cell receptor beta chains follows, all from one sample in a study of blood T cell repertoires in COVID-19. Repertoires were generated with immunoSEQ multiplex PCR, while TCRdb's copy carries only in-frame clones and drops some. Of under 75,000 clones in the sample, less than 75% were seen once. The sequenced sample consisted of peripheral blood. These receptors came from a woman aged 50 to 60 with active or convalescent COVID-19. The CDR3 runs from the conserved cysteine through the conserved F or W. D genes are given only for firm matches. Clone size is given for some rows only: seen once, a few or many times, or a class if the clone is expanded.

clone_size	d_call	v_call	j_call	cdr3_aa
NA	TRBD1	TRBV2	TRBJ1-1	CATSYEGAGAFF
NA	NA	TRBV7-2	TRBJ2-1	CASSALGGVDEQFF
NA	TRBD1	TRBV19	TRBJ2-6	CASSGTGSVVLTF
once	NA	TRBV7-2	TRBJ2-3	CASSSRAGALSTDTQYF
NA	TRBD1	TRBV18	TRBJ1-6	CASSPGQGKDSPLHF
many	NA	TRBV10-3	TRBJ1-6	CAISDVQENSPLHF
NA	TRBD2	TRBV9	TRBJ2-5	CASSVKTGGQETQYF
NA	NA	TRBV7-9	TRBJ2-3	CASSLVTGKPQDTQYF
NA	TRBD2	TRBV6-1	TRBJ2-3	CASSEGGLDLDTQYF
NA	TRBD1	TRBV23-1	TRBJ1-5	CASSQSVPGQRDQPQHF
many	NA	TRBV5-6	TRBJ1-2	CASSAGDYGYTF